The following is a T cell receptor beta chain sequence with its context. This record belongs to a study of T cell changes during pregnancy in multiple sclerosis. Profiled with immunoSEQ multiplex PCR; TCRdb holds only in-frame clones, not every one. Counted here are under 95,000 clones, around 94% occurring once; the ten biggest clones make up around 0.97%. The ends were cut back, 5 bases at V and 5 bases at J, with 13 bases in the middle. This CDR3 is 14 amino acids long. Germline V gene sequence: CDR1 SGHTA, CDR2 FQGNSA. The rearrangement links TRBV7-2 to TRBJ1-5; TRBD1 is a possible D gene (6 bases). This TCR derives from a female donor in good health, enrolled as a control in a pregnancy study. The sequenced sample was peripheral blood, obtained in the second trimester of pregnancy. CDR3 amino acids: CASSLLGADQPQHF. CDR3 DNA sequence: TGTGCCAGCAGCCTCTTGGGGGCCGATCAGCCCCAGCATTTT.